This T cell receptor (beta chain) was captured in a study of blood T cell repertoires in COVID-19. Germline loops: CDR1 SNHLY, CDR2 FYNNEI. Trimming stripped 4 bases from V and 5 bases from J, with 14 bases between. The CDR3 consists of 14 residues. Some clones are missing from TCRdb's copy, which holds only in-frame ones; the method was immunoSEQ multiplex PCR. The table lists about 230,000 clones, over 80% of them singletons. The chain has TRBV2 and TRBJ2-5, with D unclear. Sequencing was performed on peripheral blood. This sequence originates from a woman in her 30s with COVID-19, enrolled during active disease. CDR3 sequence: CASSVNSLGETQYF. CDR3 nucleotide sequence: TGTGCCAGCAGTGTAAACTCCCTCGGGGAGACCCAGTACTTC.